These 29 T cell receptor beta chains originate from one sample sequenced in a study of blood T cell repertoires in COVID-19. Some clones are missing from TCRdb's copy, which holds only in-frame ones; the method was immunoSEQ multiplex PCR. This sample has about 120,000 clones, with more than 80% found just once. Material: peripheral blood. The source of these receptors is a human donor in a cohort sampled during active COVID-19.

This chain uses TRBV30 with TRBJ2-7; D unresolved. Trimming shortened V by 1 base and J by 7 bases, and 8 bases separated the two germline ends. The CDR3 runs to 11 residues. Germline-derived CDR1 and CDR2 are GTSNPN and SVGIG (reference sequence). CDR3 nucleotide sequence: TGTGCCTGGAGTGCCCAGAAAGAGCAGTACTTC. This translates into CAWSAQKEQYF.

The CDR3 loop reads CASSAGTGVTDTQYF. The CDR3 DNA follows: TGTGCCAGCAGCGCGGGGACAGGGGTCACAGATACGCAGTATTTT. The chain has TRBV27 and TRBJ2-3; the match to TRBD1 covers 10 bases. Germline CDR1 MNHEY, CDR2 SMNVEV (reference sequence). After removal of 6 bases from V and 2 bases from J, the junction contained 5 bases not matched to a gene. The CDR3 runs to 15 residues.

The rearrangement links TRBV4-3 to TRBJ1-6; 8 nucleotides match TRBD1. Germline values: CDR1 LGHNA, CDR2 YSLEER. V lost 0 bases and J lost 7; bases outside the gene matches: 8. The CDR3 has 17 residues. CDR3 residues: CASSQERQGALNSPLHF. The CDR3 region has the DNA TGCGCCAGCAGCCAAGAGAGGCAGGGGGCGTTAAATTCACCCCTCCACTTT.

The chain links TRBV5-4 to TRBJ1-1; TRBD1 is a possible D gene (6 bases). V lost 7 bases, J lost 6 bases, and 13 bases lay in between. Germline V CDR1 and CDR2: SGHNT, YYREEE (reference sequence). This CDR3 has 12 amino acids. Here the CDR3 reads CASRSDRSEAFF. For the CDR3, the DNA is TGTGCCAGCCGGTCGGACAGATCTGAAGCTTTCTTT.

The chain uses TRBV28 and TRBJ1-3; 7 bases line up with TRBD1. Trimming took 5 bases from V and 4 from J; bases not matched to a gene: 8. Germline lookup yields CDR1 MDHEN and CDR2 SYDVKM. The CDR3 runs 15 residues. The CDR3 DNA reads TGTGCCAGCAGTCAACAGGGGACAGCCGGAAACACCATATATTTT. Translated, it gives CASSQQGTAGNTIYF.

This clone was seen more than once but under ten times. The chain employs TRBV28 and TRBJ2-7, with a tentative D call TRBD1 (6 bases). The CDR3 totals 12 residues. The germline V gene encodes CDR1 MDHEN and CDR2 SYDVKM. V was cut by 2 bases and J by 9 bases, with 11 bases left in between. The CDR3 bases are TGTGCCAGCAGTTTACTACAGGGTGGGCAGTACTTC. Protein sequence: CASSLLQGGQYF. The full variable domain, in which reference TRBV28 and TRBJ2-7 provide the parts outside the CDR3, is DVKVTQSSRYLVKRTGEKVFLECVQDMDHENMFWYRQDPGLGLRLIYFSYDVKMKEKGDIPEGYSVSREKKERFSLILESASTNQTSMYLCASSLLQGGQYFGPGTRLTVT.

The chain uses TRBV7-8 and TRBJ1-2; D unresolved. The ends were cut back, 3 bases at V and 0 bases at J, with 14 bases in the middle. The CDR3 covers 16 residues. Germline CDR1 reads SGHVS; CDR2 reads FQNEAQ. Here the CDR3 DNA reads TGTGCCAGCAGCTTTCCACTAGGAGCCACTAACTATGGCTACACCTTC. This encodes CASSFPLGATNYGYTF.

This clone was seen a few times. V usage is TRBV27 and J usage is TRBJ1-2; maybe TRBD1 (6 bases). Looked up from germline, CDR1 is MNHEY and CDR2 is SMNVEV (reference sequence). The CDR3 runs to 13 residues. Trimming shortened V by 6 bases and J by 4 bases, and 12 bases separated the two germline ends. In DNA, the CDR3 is TGTGCCAGCAGAAGAACAGGGACCTATGGCTACACCTTC. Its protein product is CASRRTGTYGYTF.

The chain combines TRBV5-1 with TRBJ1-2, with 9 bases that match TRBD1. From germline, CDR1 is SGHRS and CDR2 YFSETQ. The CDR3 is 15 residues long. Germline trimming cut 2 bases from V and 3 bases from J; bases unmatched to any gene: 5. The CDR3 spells CASSLDGQGHYGYTF. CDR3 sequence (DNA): TGCGCCAGCAGCTTAGACGGACAGGGGCACTATGGCTACACCTTC.

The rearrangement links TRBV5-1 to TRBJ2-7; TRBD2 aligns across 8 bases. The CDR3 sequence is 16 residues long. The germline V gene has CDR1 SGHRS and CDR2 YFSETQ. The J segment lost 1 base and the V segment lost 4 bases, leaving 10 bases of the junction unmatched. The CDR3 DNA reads TGCGCCAGCAGCCTGTGGGGAGGGACTAGTTCCTACGAGCAGTACTTC. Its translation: CASSLWGGTSSYEQYF.

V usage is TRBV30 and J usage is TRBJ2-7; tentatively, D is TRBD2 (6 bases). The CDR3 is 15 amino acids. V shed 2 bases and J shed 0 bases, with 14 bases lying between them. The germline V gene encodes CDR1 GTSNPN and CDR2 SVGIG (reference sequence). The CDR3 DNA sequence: TGTGCCTGGAGTTCTTGGAGGGGACCCTCCTACGAGCAGTACTTC. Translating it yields CAWSSWRGPSYEQYF.

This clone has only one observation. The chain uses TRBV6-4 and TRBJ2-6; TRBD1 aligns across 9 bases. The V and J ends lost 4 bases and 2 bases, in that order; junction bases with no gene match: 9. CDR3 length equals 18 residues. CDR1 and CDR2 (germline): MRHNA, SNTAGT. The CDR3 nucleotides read TGTGCCAGCAGTGCCGGGGGGACAGGGTCGACTGGGGCCAACGTCCTGACTTTC. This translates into CASSAGGTGSTGANVLTF.

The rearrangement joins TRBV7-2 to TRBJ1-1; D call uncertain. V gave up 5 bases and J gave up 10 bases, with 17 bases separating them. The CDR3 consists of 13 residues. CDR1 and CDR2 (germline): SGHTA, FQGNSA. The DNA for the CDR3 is TGTGCCAGCAGCCCACCGGGTAGCCCGAGAGCTTTCTTT. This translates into CASSPPGSPRAFF.

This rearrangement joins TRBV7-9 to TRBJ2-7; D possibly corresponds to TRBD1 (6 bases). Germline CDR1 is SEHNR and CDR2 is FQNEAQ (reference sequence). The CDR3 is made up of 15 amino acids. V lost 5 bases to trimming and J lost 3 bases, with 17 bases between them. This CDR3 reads CASSASPGTYYEQYF. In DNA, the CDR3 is TGTGCCAGCAGCGCCAGTCCCGGGACATACTACGAGCAGTACTTC.

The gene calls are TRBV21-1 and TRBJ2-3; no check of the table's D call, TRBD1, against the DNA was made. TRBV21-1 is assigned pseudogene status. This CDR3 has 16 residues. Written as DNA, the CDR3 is TGTGCCAGCTACGGGTCGGGACAGGCCTTTACAGATACGCAGTATTTT. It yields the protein CASYGSGQAFTDTQYF.

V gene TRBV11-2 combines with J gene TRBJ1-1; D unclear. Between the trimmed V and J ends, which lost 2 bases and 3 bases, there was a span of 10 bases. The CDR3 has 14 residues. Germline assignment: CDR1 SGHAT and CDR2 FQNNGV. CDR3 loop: CASSLPYSDTEAFF. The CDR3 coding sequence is TGTGCCAGCAGCTTACCGTATTCGGACACTGAAGCTTTCTTT.

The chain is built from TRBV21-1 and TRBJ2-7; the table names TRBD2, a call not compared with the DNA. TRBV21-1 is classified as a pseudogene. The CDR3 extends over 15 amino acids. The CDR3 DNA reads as TGTGCCAGCAATCCGACGTTAGGGAGAAACTACGAGCAGTACTTC. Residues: CASNPTLGRNYEQYF.

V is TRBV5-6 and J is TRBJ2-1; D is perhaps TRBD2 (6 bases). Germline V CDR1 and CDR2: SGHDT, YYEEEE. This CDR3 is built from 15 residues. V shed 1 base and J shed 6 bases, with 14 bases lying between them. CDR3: CASSLREKISNEQFF. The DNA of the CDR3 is TGTGCCAGCAGCTTGCGGGAGAAAATCTCCAATGAGCAGTTCTTC.

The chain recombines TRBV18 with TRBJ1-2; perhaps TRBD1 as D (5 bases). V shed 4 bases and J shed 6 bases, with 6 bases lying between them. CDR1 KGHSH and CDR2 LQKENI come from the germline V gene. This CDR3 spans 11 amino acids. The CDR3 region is CASSQQDGYTF. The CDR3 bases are TGTGCCAGCTCACAACAGGATGGCTACACCTTC.

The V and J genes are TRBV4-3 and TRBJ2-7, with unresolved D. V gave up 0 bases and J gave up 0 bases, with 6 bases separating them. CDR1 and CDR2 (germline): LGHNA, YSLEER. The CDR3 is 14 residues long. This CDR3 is CASSQDYSSYEQYF. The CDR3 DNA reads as TGCGCCAGCAGCCAAGATTACAGCTCCTACGAGCAGTACTTC.

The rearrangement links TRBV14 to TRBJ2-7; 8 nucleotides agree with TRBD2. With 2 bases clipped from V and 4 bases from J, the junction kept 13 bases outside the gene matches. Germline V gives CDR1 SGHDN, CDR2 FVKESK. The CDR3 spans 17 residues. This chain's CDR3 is CASSQPQAGAQIYEQYF. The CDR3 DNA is TGTGCCAGCAGCCAACCTCAAGCGGGGGCGCAAATATACGAGCAGTACTTC.

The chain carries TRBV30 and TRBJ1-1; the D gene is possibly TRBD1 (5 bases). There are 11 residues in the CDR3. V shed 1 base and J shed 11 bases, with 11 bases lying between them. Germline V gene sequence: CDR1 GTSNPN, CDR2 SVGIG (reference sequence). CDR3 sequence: CAWSGGTRAFF. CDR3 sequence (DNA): TGTGCCTGGAGTGGGGGGACTCGGGCTTTCTTT.

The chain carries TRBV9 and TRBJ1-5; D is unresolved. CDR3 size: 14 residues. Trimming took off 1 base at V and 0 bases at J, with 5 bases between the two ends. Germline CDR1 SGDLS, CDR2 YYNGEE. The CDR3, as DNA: TGTGCCAGCAGCGTATCCAATAGCAATCAGCCCCAGCATTTT. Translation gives CASSVSNSNQPQHF. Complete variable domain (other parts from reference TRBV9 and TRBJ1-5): DSGVTQTPKHLITATGQRVTLRCSPRSGDLSVYWYQQSLDQGLQFLIQYYNGEERAKGNILERFSAQQFPDLHSELNLSSLELGDSALYFCASSVSNSNQPQHFGDGTRLSIL.

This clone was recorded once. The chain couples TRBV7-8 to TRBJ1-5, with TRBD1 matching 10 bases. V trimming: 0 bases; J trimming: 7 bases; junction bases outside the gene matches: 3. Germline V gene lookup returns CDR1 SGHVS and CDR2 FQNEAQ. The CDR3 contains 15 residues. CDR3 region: CASSLATGGSQPQHF. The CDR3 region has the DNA TGTGCCAGCAGCTTAGCGACAGGGGGCTCGCAGCCCCAGCATTTT.

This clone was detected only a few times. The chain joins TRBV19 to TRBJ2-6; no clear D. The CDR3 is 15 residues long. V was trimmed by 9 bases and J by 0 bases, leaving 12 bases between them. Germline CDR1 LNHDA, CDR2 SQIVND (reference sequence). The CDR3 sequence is CASRSPLSGANVLTF. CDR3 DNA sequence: TGTGCCAGCCGGAGCCCGCTCTCTGGGGCCAACGTCCTGACTTTC.

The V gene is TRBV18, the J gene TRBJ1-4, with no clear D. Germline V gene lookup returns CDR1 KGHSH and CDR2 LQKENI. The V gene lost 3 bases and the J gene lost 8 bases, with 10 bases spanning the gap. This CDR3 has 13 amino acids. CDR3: CASSPPSREKLFF. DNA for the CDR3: TGTGCCAGCTCACCGCCCTCTAGAGAAAAACTGTTTTTT.

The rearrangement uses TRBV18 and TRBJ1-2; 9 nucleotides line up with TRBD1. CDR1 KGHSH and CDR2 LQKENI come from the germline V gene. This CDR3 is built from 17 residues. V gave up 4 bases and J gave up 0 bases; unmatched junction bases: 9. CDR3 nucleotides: TGTGCCAGCTCACAAGGGACAGGGCAGAGTACTAACTATGGCTACACCTTC. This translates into CASSQGTGQSTNYGYTF.

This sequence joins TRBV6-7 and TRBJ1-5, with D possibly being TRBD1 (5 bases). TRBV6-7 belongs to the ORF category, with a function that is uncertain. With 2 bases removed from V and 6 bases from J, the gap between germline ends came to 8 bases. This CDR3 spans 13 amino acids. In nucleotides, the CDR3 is TGTGCCAGCAGTTACGGAGGGGTTCAGCCCCAGCATTTT. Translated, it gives CASSYGGVQPQHF.

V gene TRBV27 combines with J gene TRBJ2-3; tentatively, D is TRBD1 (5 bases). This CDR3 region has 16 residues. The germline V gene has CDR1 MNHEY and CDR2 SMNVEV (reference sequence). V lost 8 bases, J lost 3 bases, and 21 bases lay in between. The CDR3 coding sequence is TGTGCCAGCGGTCCTTTGTCTGCAGGGAAAACAGATACGCAGTATTTT. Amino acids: CASGPLSAGKTDTQYF.